This TCR beta chain was found in a study of CXCR3-negative and CXCR3-positive naive CD8 T cells. Researchers prepared the TRB cDNA libraries using 5' RACE with UMI labels. Each CDR3 protein gets one entry in TCRdb, which reprocessed the 5' RACE reads and gives no DNA. The listing contains some 28,000 distinct CDR3 sequences. The germline V gene encodes CDR1 MDHEN and CDR2 SYDVKM. The CDR3 is 14 residues long. To note about this clonotype: Its specificity is unknown.

Broader study findings: For memory CD8+ cells diversity was much lower, but both naive subsets had comparably high diversity.

Material for sequencing was memory CD8+ T cells from blood. The V gene is TRBV28, the J gene TRBJ1-1. The receptor was derived from a human donor in good health. Some clones in this sample may be carry-over from other donors' samples. CDR3 in amino acids: CASSLIAGNTEAFF.